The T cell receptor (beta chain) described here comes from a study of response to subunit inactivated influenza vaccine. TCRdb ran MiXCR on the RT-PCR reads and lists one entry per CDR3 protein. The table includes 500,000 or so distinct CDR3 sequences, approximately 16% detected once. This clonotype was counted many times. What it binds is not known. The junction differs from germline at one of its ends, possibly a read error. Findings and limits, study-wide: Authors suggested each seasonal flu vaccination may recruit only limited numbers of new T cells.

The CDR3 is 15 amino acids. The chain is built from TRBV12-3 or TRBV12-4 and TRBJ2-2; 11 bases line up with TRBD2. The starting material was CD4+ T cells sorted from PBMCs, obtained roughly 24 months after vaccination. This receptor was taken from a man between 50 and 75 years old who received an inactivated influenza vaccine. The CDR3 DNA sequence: TGTGCCAGCAGCTTAGCGGGGGGGCTCACCGGGGAGCTGTTTTTT. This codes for CASSLAGGLTGELFF.